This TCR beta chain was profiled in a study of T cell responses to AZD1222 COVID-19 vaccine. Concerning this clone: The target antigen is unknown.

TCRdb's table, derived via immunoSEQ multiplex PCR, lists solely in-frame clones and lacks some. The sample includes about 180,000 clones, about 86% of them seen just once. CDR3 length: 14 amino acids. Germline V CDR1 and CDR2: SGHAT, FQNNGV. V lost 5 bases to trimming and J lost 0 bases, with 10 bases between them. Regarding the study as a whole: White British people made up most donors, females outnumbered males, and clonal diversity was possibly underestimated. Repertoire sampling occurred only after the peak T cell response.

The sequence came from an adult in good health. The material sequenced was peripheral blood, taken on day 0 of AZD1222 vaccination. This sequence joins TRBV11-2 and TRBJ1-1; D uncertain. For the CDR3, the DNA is TGTGCCAGCAGCGCACTGGGGATGAACACTGAAGCTTTCTTT. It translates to CASSALGMNTEAFF. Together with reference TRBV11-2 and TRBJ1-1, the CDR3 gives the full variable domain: EAGVAQSPRYKIIEKRQSVAFWCNPISGHATLYWYQQILGQGPKLLIQFQNNGVVDDSQLPKDRFSAERLKGVDSTLKIQPAKLEDSAVYLCASSALGMNTEAFFGQGTRLTVV.